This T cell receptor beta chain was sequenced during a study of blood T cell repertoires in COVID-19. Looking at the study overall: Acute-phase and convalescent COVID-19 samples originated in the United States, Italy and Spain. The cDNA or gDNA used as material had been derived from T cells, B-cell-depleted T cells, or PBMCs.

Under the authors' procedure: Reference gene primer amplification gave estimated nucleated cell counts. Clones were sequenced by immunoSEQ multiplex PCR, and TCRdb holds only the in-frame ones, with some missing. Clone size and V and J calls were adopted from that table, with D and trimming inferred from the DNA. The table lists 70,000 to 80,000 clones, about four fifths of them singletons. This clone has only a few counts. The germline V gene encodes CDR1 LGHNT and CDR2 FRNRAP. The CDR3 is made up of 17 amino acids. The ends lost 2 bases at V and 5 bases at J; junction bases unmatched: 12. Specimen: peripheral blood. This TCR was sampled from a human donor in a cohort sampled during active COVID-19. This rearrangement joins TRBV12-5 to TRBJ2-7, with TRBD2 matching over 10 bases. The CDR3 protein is CASGLPPGTSVGDEQYF. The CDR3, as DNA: TGTGCTAGTGGTTTGCCACCCGGGACTAGCGTTGGAGACGAGCAGTACTTC.